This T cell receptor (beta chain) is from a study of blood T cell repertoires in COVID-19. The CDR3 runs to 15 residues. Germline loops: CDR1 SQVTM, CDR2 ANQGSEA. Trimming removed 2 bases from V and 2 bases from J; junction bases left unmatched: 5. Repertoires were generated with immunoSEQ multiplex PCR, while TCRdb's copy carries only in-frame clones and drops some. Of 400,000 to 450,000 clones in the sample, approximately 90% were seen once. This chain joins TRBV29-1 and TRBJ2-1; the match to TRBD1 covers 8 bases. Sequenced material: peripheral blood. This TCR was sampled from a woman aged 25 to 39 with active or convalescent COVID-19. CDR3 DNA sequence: TGCAGCGTTGAACTTCAGGGGGCACCCTACAATGAGCAGTTCTTC. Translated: CSVELQGAPYNEQFF.